This TCR beta chain was retrieved from a study of graft-versus-host responses after intestinal transplantation (dated by TCRdb to about 2021). Broadly, across the study: Multivisceral, liver-intestinal, or isolated intestinal transplants were received by the recipients. Samples from a few later patients were sequenced in-house on an Illumina MiSeq with MiXCR processing rather than by the commercial service. The cohort enrolled 24 intestinal transplant recipients, one of whom was a retransplant, and 3 patients without pretransplant specimens were excluded. Bulk TCR-beta CDR3 sequencing was used to track graft-versus-host and host-versus-graft alloreactive T cell clones in the graft, circulation and bone marrow after intestinal transplantation. Anti-thymocyte globulin induction was given to all recipients, followed by maintenance tacrolimus and steroids for two to four years. Alloreactive clones were identified by sequencing pre-transplant mixed lymphocyte reaction products and comparing them with unstimulated pre-transplant donor and recipient T cells. A peak of at least 4% donor T cells among recipient peripheral blood mononuclear cells was the definition used for donor T cell macrochimerism.

Intraepithelial and lamina propria lymphocytes were isolated from graft specimens using dithiothreitol, EDTA incubations and collagenase D digestion. Bulk TCR-beta sequencing was performed on serial intestinal graft biopsy specimens collected as late as 600 days after transplant. The method was the immunoSEQ multiplex PCR assay. High-throughput TCR-beta CDR3 sequencing of genomic DNA from most patients was performed by Adaptive Biotechnologies. The original pipeline was this. TCR sequencing data were retrieved from Adaptive's ImmunoSEQ software for roughly 17 patients, whereas a few other patients were processed with MiXCR and VDJtools. CDR3 nucleotide sequences shared between donor and recipient were removed because their origin could not be assigned. At least 2-fold expansion over unstimulated cells and a minimum CFSE-low frequency of 0.002% (template counts) or 0.001% (read counts) were required for clones to be classified as alloreactive. Clones detected in sequenced pre-transplant spleen, lymph node, or MLR CFSE-low populations of the donor or recipient were defined as mappable. The cumulative frequency of alloreactive clones was calculated as a percentage of all sequences, weighted by copy number. TCRdb took this table from immuneACCESS and kept in-frame rearrangements with V and J called. Such tables lack part of the clones; where checked against another copy, unresolved V genes explain under half of the gap, and the rest is unexplained. That table furnishes V, J and clone size, whereas the DNA furnished D and trimming. The sample records over 2,000 clones, over 70% of which are singletons. 9% to 10% of the sample goes to the ten largest clones.

About this clone: Its antigen specificity is not known. Base qualities are not provided; no much larger clone lies one nucleotide away.

Study-wide findings and limitations: The conclusions were limited by the relatively low number and heterogeneity of the intestinal transplant patients. GvH clones turned up in recipient bone marrow, with some appearing earlier in ileal mucosa or blood, a pattern consistent with an intestinal mucosal origin. Early after transplant, peak levels of circulating GvH clones were associated with declines in HvG clones. Patients with donor T cell macrochimerism had high GvH to HvG T cell clonal ratios in their allografts.

Reading the germline V gene gives CDR1 SGHTA and CDR2 FQGNSA. Compared with germline, V lacks 2 bases and J lacks 2 bases; bases without a gene match: 8. Including cysteine and phenylalanine, the CDR3 has 17 amino acids. The kept DNA is CDR3 alone, 51 bases in frame from the first base. The sequence derives from a human patient who received an intestinal transplant, so some T cells may come from the graft donor. Recombination connected TRBV7-2 to TRBJ2-7; TRBD1 matches 11 bases in the middle. The input for sequencing was ileum tissue, taken 18 days after transplant. The CDR3 protein: CASSLPIQGQGAYEQYF. Read as DNA, the sequence is TGTGCCAGCAGCTTACCGATCCAGGGACAGGGGGCCTACGAGCAGTACTTC.